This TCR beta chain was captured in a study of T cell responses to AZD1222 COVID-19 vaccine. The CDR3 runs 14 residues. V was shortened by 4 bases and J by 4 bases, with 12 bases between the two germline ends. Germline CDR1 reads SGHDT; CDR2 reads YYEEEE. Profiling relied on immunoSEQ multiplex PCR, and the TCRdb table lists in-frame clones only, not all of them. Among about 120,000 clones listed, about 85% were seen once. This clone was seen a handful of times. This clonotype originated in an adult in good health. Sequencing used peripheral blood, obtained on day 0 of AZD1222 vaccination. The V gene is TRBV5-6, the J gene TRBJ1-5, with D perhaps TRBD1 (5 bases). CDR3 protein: CASSRGTANQPQHF. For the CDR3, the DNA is TGTGCCAGCAGCCGTGGGACGGCGAATCAGCCCCAGCATTTT.